This TCR beta chain was sequenced for a study of T cells in Graves' hyperthyroidism and ophthalmopathy. The CDR3 extends over 13 amino acids. CDR1 is SGHTA, CDR2 FQGTGA, per germline. The V end was cut by 8 bases, the J end by 0 bases, with 10 bases between. Each diagnosis drew on symptoms, thyroxine, TRAb, thyroid ultrasound and orbital computed tomography findings. Amplification of TCR beta CDR3 regions was performed using RNA transcripts as template. With the HTBI primer set, the TCR CDR3 went through a first round of RT-PCR. Each CDR3 protein is one row after TCRdb ran MiXCR on the multiplex PCR reads. The sample records over 400,000 distinct CDR3 sequences, less than 25% being singletons.

The clonotype comes from a woman in her sixties or seventies with Graves' ophthalmopathy. The chain joins TRBV7-3 to TRBJ1-1, with D unclear. Sequenced input: blood. Here the CDR3 reads CASGFSMNTEAFF. CDR3 in DNA: TGTGCCAGCGGATTCTCCATGAACACTGAAGCTTTCTTT.